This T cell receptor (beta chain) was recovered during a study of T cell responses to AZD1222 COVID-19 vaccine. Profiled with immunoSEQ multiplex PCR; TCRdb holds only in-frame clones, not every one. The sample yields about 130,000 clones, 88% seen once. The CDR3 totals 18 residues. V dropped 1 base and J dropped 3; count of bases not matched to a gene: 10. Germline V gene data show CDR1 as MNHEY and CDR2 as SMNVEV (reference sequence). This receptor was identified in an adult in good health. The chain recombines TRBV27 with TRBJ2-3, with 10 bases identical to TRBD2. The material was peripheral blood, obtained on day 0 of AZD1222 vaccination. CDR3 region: CASSLWASGGPSTDTQYF. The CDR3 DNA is TGTGCCAGCAGTTTATGGGCTAGCGGGGGCCCTAGTACAGATACGCAGTATTTT.